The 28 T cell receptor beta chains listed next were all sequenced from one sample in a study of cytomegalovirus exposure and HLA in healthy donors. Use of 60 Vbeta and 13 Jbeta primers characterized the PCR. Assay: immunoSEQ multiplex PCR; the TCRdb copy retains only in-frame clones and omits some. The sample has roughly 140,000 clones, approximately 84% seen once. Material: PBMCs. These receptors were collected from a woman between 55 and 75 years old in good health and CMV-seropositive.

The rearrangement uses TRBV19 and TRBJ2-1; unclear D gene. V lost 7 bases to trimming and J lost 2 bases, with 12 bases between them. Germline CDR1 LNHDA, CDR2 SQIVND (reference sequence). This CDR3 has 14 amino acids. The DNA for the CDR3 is TGTGCCAGTAAAGGAGACCGCACCTACAATGAGCAGTTCTTC. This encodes CASKGDRTYNEQFF.

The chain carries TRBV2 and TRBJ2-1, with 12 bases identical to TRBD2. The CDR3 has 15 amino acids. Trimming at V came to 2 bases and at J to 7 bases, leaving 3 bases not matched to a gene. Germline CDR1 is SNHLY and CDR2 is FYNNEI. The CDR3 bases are TGTGCCAGCAGTGAAACTAGCGGGAGGACAAATGAGCAGTTCTTC. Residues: CASSETSGRTNEQFF.

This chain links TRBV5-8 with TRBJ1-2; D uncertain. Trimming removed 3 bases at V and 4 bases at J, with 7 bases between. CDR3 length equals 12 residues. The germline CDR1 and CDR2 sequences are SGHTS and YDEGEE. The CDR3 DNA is TGTGCCAGCAGCTCCCGGTCCTATGGCTACACCTTC. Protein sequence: CASSSRSYGYTF.

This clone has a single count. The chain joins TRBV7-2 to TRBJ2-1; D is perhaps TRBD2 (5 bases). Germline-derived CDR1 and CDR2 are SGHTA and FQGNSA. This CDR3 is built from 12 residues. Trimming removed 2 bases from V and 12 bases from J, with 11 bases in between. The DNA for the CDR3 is TGTGCCAGCAGCTTATTCGAGGGTCGGCAGTTCTTC. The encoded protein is CASSLFEGRQFF. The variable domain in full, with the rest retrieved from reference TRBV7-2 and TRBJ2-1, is GAGVSQSPSNKVTEKGKDVELRCDPISGHTALYWYRQSLGQGLEFLIYFQGNSAPDKSGLPSDRFSAERTGGSVSTLTIQRTQQEDSAVYLCASSLFEGRQFFGPGTRLTVL.

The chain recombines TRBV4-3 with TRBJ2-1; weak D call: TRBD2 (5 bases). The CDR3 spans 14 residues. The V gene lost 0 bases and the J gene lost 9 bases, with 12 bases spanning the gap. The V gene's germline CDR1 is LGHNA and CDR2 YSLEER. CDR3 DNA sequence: TGCGCCAGCAGCCAAGATTCCCTAGCCGGTGAGCAGTTCTTC. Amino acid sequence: CASSQDSLAGEQFF.

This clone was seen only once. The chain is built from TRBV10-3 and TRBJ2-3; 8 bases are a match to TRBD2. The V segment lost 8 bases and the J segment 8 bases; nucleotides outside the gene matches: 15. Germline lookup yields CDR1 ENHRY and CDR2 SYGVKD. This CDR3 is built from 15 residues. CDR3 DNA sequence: TGTGCCATCTCCCGAACCCAGCGGGGGAGCCCTACGCAGTATTTT. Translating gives CAISRTQRGSPTQYF.

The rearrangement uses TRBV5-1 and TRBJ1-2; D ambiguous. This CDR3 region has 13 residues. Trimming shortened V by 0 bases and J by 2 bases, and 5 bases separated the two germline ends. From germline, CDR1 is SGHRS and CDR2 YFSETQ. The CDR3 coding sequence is TGCGCCAGCAGCTTGGGCAGAAACTATGGCTACACCTTC. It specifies CASSLGRNYGYTF.

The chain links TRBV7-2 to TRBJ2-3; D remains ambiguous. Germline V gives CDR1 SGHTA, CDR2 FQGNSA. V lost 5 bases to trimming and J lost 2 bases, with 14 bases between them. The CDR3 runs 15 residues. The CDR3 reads CASSPTSTLTDTQYF. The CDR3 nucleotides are TGTGCCAGCAGCCCAACTTCGACACTCACAGATACGCAGTATTTT.

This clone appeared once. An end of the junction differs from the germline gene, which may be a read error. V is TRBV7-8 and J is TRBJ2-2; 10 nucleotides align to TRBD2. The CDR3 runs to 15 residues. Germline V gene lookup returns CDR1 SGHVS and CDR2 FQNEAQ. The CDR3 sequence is CATSLLAGGFGELFF. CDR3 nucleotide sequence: TGTGCCACCAGCTTATTAGCGGGAGGTTTCGGGGAGCTGTTTTTT.

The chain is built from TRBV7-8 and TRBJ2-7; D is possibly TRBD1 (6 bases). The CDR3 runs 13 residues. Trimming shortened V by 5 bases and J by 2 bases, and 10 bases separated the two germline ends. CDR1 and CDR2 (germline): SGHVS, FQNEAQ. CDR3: CASSRGQPYEQYF. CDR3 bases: TGTGCCAGCAGCCGTGGACAGCCCTACGAGCAGTACTTC.

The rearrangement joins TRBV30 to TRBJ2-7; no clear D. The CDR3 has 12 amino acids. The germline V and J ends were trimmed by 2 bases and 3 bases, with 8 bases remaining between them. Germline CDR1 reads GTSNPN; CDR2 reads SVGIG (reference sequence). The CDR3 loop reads CAWSIENYEQYF. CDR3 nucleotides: TGTGCCTGGAGTATTGAGAACTACGAGCAGTACTTC.

The CDR3 nucleotides read TGTGCCAGCAGCTCGGGGACAGGCAGAGAAGCTTTCTTT. Translation gives CASSSGTGREAFF. The chain carries TRBV7-6 and TRBJ1-1; 8 bases agree with TRBD1. CDR3 length equals 13 residues. The V segment lost 4 bases and the J segment 8 bases; nucleotides outside the gene matches: 6. Germline V gene lookup returns CDR1 SGHVS and CDR2 FNYEAQ. The full variable domain, rest sourced from reference TRBV7-6 and TRBJ1-1, is GAGVSQSPRYKVTKRGQDVALRCDPISGHVSLYWYRQALGQGPEFLTYFNYEAQQDKSGLPNDRFSAERPEGSISTLTIQRTEQRDSAMYRCASSSGTGREAFFGQGTRLTVV.

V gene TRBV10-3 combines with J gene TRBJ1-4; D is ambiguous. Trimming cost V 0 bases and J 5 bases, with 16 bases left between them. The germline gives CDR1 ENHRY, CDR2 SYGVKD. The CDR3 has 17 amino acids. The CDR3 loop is CAISESWGVSLNEKLFF. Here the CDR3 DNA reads TGTGCCATCAGTGAGTCCTGGGGAGTATCCCTCAATGAAAAACTGTTTTTT.

Written as DNA, the CDR3 is TGCGCCAGCAGTCAATGCGCGGCTAGCGGGGTGCAGTACTTC. Translated: CASSQCAASGVQYF. This chain uses TRBV23-1 with TRBJ2-7; 9 nucleotides agree with TRBD2. TRBV23-1 is placed among ORFs of uncertain function. CDR3 size: 14 residues. The junction had 7 bases not matched to a gene; V was cut back by 1 base and J by 9 bases.

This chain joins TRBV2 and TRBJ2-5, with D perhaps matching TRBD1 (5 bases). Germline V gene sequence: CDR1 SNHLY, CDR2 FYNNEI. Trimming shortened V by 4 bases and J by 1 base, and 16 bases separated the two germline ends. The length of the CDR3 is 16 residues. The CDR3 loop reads CASSGQSGQRQETQYF. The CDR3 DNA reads TGTGCCAGCAGTGGACAGAGTGGACAACGCCAAGAGACCCAGTACTTC.

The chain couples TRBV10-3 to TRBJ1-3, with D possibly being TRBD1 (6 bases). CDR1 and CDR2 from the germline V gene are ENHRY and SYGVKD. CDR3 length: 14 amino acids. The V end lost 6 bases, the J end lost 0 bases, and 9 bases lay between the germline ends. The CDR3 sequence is CAIRQTGSGNTIYF. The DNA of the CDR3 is TGTGCCATCAGACAGACAGGCTCTGGAAACACCATATATTTT.

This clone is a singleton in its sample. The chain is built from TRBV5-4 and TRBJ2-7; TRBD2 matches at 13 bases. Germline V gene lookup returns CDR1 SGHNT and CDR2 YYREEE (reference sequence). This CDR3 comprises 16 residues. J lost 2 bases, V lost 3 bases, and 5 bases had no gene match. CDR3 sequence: CASSSGLAGQTYEQYF. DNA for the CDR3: TGTGCCAGCAGCTCGGGACTAGCGGGACAAACCTACGAGCAGTACTTC.

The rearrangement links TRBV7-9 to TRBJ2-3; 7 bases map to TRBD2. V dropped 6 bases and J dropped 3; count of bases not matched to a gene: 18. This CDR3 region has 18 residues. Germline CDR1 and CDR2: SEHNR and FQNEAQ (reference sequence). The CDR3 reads CASRQPDGAGPGTDTQYF. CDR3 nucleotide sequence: TGTGCCAGCAGGCAGCCGGACGGAGCGGGACCCGGGACAGATACGCAGTATTTT.

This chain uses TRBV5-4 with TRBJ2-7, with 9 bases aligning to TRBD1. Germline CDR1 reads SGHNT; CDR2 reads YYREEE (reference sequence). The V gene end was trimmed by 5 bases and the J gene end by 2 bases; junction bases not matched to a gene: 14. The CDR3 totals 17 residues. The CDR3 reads CASSLPGQGGFTYEQYF. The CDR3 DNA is TGTGCCAGCAGTCTACCGGGACAGGGTGGCTTCACCTACGAGCAGTACTTC. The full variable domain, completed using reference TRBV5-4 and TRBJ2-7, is ETGVTQSPTHLIKTRGQQVTLRCSSQSGHNTVSWYQQALGQGPQFIFQYYREEENGRGNFPPRFSGLQFPNYSSELNVNALELDDSALYLCASSLPGQGGFTYEQYFGPGTRLTVT.

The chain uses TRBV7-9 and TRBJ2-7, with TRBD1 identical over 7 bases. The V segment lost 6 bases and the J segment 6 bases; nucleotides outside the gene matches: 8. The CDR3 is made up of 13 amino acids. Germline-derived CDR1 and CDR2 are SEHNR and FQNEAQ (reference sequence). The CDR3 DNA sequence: TGTGCCAGCAGTCTTGAGACAGGGAGCGAGCAGTACTTC. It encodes CASSLETGSEQYF.

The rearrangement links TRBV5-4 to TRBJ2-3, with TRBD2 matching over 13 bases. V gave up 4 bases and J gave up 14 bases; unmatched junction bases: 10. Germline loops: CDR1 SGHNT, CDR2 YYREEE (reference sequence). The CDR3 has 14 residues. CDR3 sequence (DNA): TGTGCCAGCAGCGACGGGACTAGCGGGACTACCACGTATTTT. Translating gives CASSDGTSGTTTYF.

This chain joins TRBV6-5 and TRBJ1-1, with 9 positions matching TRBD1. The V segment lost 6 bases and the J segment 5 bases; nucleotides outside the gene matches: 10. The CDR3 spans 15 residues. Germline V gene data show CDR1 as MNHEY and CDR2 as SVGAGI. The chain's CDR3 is CASSRFTGGSTEAFF. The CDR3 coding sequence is TGTGCCAGCAGCCGCTTCACAGGGGGCTCTACTGAAGCTTTCTTT.

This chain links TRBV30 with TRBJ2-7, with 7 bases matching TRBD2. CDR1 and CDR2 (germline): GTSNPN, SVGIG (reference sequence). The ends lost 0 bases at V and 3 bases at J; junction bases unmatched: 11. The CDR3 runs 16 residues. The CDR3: CAWSVHPVGTNYEQYF. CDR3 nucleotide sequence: TGTGCCTGGAGTGTCCACCCCGTCGGGACTAACTACGAGCAGTACTTC. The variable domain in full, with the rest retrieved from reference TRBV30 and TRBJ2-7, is SQTIHQWPATLVQPVGSPLSLECTVEGTSNPNLYWYRQAAGRGLQLLFYSVGIGQISSEVPQNLSASRPQDRQFILSSKKLLLSDSGFYLCAWSVHPVGTNYEQYFGPGTRLTVT.

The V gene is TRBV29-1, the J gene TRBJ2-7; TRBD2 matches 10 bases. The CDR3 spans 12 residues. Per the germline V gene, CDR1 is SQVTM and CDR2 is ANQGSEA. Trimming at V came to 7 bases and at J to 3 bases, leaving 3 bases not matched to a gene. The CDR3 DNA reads TGCAGCGCGAGCGGGAGGGACTACGAGCAGTACTTC. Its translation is CSASGRDYEQYF.

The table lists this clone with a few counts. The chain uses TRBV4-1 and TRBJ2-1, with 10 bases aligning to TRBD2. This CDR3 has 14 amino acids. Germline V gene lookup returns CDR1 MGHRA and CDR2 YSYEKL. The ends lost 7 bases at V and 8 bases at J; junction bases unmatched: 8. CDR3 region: CASTALAGAHEQFF. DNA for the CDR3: TGCGCCAGCACCGCGCTAGCGGGAGCACATGAGCAGTTCTTC.

Here the CDR3 reads CASSLIPAPGEDTQYF. The CDR3 DNA reads as TGTGCCAGCAGCTTAATACCGGCTCCAGGGGAAGATACGCAGTATTTT. The rearrangement links TRBV7-3 to TRBJ2-3; D possibly corresponds to TRBD1 (6 bases). The CDR3 loop spans 16 amino acids. Germline V CDR1 and CDR2: SGHTA, FQGTGA. The ends were cut back, 1 base at V and 5 bases at J, with 16 bases in the middle.

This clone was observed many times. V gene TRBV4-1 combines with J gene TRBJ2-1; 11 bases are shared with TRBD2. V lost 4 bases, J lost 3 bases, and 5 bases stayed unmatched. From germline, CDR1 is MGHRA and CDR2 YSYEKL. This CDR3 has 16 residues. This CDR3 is CASSPGLAVIYNEQFF. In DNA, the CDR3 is TGCGCCAGCAGCCCGGGACTAGCGGTCATCTACAATGAGCAGTTCTTC.

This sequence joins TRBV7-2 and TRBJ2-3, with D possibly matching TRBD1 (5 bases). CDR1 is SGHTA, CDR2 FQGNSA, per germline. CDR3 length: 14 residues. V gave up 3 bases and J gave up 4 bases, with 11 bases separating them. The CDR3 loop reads CASSFRQGADTQYF. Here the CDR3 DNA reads TGTGCCAGCAGCTTTCGGCAGGGTGCAGATACGCAGTATTTT.